This T cell receptor beta chain emerged from a study of T cell responses to AZD1222 COVID-19 vaccine. Points from the study as a whole: Mapped onto spike, vaccine-associated CD4 TCRs spanned it and were dominant at 160-218 and 743-854. Baseline seropositivity occurred in only a handful of AZD1222 recipients.

Germline assignment: CDR1 KGHSH and CDR2 LQKENI. Trimming cost V 3 bases and J 6 bases; bases outside gene matches: 3. This CDR3 is 13 amino acids long. Here immunoSEQ multiplex PCR was the method, and the copy in TCRdb shows in-frame clones only, minus some. Of 200,000 or so clones listed, about 94% are singletons. In regard to this clone: Its antigen is undetermined.

Sequenced here: peripheral blood, sampled on day 0 of AZD1222 vaccination. The receptor's source is an adult in good health. V usage is TRBV18 and J usage is TRBJ1-2, with TRBD1 matching 8 bases. CDR3 sequence: CASSPSTGDGYTF. CDR3 DNA: TGTGCCAGCTCACCGTCGACAGGGGATGGCTACACCTTC.